These 17 T cell receptor beta chains were all obtained from the same sample, sequenced in a study of T cell responses to AZD1222 COVID-19 vaccine. Libraries were prepared by immunoSEQ multiplex PCR; TCRdb keeps only in-frame clonotypes and omits some of them. Of some 140,000 clones in the sample, approximately 85% were seen once. Sample: peripheral blood, taken 28 days after the second dose of the MenACWY control vaccine. These receptors all come from an adult who received the MenACWY meningococcal vaccine as a control.

The chain is built from TRBV30 and TRBJ1-2; 9 bases are shared with TRBD1. CDR1 GTSNPN and CDR2 SVGIG come from the germline V gene (reference sequence). With 1 base clipped from V and 4 bases from J, the junction kept 4 bases outside the gene matches. The CDR3 is 14 residues long. CDR3 sequence reads: CAWSGPGQGYGYTF. Written as DNA, the CDR3 is TGTGCCTGGAGTGGCCCGGGACAGGGCTATGGCTACACCTTC.

V usage is TRBV6-5 and J usage is TRBJ2-1, with TRBD2 as a possible D gene (5 bases). V lost 6 bases and J 1 base, leaving 13 bases between the germline ends. Per the germline V gene, CDR1 is MNHEY and CDR2 is SVGAGI. The CDR3 extends over 15 amino acids. The CDR3: CASRSGLLSYNEQFF. The CDR3 DNA follows: TGTGCCAGCAGATCCGGACTGCTATCCTACAATGAGCAGTTCTTC.

The chain couples TRBV4-3 to TRBJ2-1, with D possibly being TRBD1 (5 bases). V was trimmed by 2 bases and J by 4 bases, leaving 9 bases between them. Germline lookup yields CDR1 LGHNA and CDR2 YSLEER. CDR3 length equals 14 residues. The CDR3 sequence is CASSQQDSYNEQFF. The CDR3 coding sequence is TGCGCCAGCAGCCAACAAGACAGTTACAATGAGCAGTTCTTC.

The rearrangement uses TRBV30 and TRBJ2-7; 9 nucleotides align to TRBD1. V dropped 0 bases and J dropped 4; count of bases not matched to a gene: 1. CDR1 is GTSNPN and CDR2 is SVGIG in the germline V gene (reference sequence). The CDR3 has 13 amino acids. CDR3 protein: CAWSVGQGYEQYF. In DNA form, the CDR3 reads TGTGCCTGGAGTGTTGGACAGGGGTACGAGCAGTACTTC.

The chain links TRBV11-3 to TRBJ2-7, with D perhaps matching TRBD2 (6 bases). The CDR3 has 16 residues. Germline CDR1 and CDR2: SGHNT and YENEEA. Trimming left V 4 bases short and J 0 bases short, with 16 bases between. The CDR3 DNA sequence: TGTGCCAGCAGCTCCCAGATTGGGGGGAGCTCCTACGAGCAGTACGTC. It translates to CASSSQIGGSSYEQYV.

The chain combines TRBV5-4 with TRBJ2-4; TRBD2 aligns across 8 bases. CDR1 is SGHNT, CDR2 YYREEE, per germline (reference sequence). This CDR3 is built from 16 residues. V lost 3 bases, J lost 1 base, and 6 bases stayed unmatched. The CDR3 region has the DNA TGTGCCAGCAGCTCAAAGCGGGAGTCTGCCAAAAACATTCAGTACTTC. Translating gives CASSSKRESAKNIQYF.

This rearrangement joins TRBV5-1 to TRBJ1-3, with a possible D match to TRBD1 (5 bases). This CDR3 has 15 residues. Germline CDR1 SGHRS, CDR2 YFSETQ. The germline V and J ends were trimmed by 1 base and 0 bases, with 8 bases remaining between them. The CDR3 reads CASSLYGGSGNTIYF. CDR3 bases: TGCGCCAGCAGCTTGTACGGGGGCTCTGGAAACACCATATATTTT.

A single count supports this clone. J is TRBJ2-5 and V is TRBV2, with TRBD2 matching over 9 bases. The CDR3 has 15 amino acids. In germline, CDR1 is SNHLY, CDR2 FYNNEI. With 6 bases clipped from V and 1 base from J, the junction kept 6 bases outside the gene matches. CDR3 in DNA: TGTGCCAGCAGACAAGCGGGAGGAGGCCAAGAGACCCAGTACTTC. Encoded protein: CASRQAGGGQETQYF.

The chain is built from TRBV2 and TRBJ1-2, with 8 bases aligning to TRBD1. CDR1 SNHLY and CDR2 FYNNEI come from the germline V gene. J lost 0 bases, V lost 4 bases, and 4 bases had no gene match. This CDR3 spans 15 amino acids. The CDR3 here is CASSVRGQANYGYTF. The DNA for the CDR3 is TGTGCCAGCAGTGTCAGGGGGCAGGCTAACTATGGCTACACCTTC.

The chain employs TRBV4-1 and TRBJ2-2; no clear D. Deletions cut 6 bases from V and 7 bases from J, with 12 bases between. From germline, CDR1 is MGHRA and CDR2 YSYEKL. The CDR3 totals 13 residues. The CDR3 DNA sequence: TGCGCCAGCAGTCCCCTCCTGAGCGGGGAGCTGTTTTTT. It yields the protein CASSPLLSGELFF.

The rearrangement links TRBV10-3 to TRBJ1-6; D gene uncertain. The CDR3 runs 14 residues. V was shortened by 3 bases and J by 6 bases, with 9 bases between the two germline ends. Germline V gene data show CDR1 as ENHRY and CDR2 as SYGVKD. The CDR3 nucleotides read TGTGCCATCAGTGACCCGACGCGTAATTCACCCCTCCACTTT. Amino acids: CAISDPTRNSPLHF.

This clone was detected only once. V is TRBV27 and J is TRBJ1-1; 8 nucleotides align to TRBD1. The CDR3 runs 15 residues. Unmatched junction bases numbered 8, after V lost 3 bases and J lost 5 bases. CDR1 is MNHEY, CDR2 SMNVEV, per germline (reference sequence). In nucleotides, the CDR3 is TGTGCCAGCAGTTTCTCCGGGACAGGAAAAACTGAAGCTTTCTTT. Protein sequence: CASSFSGTGKTEAFF.

The genes are TRBV7-3 and TRBJ1-2; D is unresolved. This CDR3 contains 14 residues. V dropped 1 base and J dropped 8 bases, with 14 bases sitting between them. The germline gives CDR1 SGHTA, CDR2 FQGTGA. The CDR3 loop is CASSLNPRAGGYTF. Written as DNA, the CDR3 is TGTGCCAGCAGCTTAAACCCCCGGGCGGGAGGCTACACCTTC. The variable domain in full, with the rest retrieved from reference TRBV7-3 and TRBJ1-2, is GAGVSQTPSNKVTEKGKYVELRCDPISGHTALYWYRQSLGQGPEFLIYFQGTGAADDSGLPNDRFFAVRPEGSVSTLKIQRTERGDSAVYLCASSLNPRAGGYTFGSGTRLTVV.

The V call is TRBV12-5, the J call TRBJ2-5; 7 bases align to TRBD1. J lost 5 bases, V lost 0 bases, and 0 bases had no gene match. Looked up from germline, CDR1 is LGHNT and CDR2 is FRNRAP. This CDR3 is 13 amino acids long. This chain's CDR3 is CASGLVGGETQYF. CDR3 coding DNA: TGTGCTAGTGGTTTGGTAGGGGGCGAGACCCAGTACTTC.

This chain connects TRBV6-5 to TRBJ1-4, with 10 bases that match TRBD1. J lost 0 bases, V lost 4 bases, and 2 bases had no gene match. The CDR3 has 16 residues. Germline values: CDR1 MNHEY, CDR2 SVGAGI. The DNA of the CDR3 is TGTGCCAGCAGTTTCGGGACAGGGGCAACTAATGAAAAACTGTTTTTT. It translates to CASSFGTGATNEKLFF.

Written as DNA, the CDR3 is TGCGCCAGCAGCTTGGTTGGCAGAATAGCCAAAAACATTCAGTACTTC. Protein: CASSLVGRIAKNIQYF. The chain combines TRBV5-1 with TRBJ2-4; D is undetermined. From germline, CDR1 is SGHRS and CDR2 YFSETQ. V lost 0 bases, J lost 0 bases, and 10 bases lay in between. The CDR3 runs to 16 residues.

This clone was observed a single time. The rearrangement joins TRBV28 to TRBJ1-2, with TRBD1 identical over 9 bases. CDR1 is MDHEN, CDR2 SYDVKM, per germline. V lost 6 bases, J lost 7 bases, and 6 bases stayed unmatched. The CDR3 spans 13 residues. CDR3 sequence reads: CASRRTGVGGYTF. CDR3 sequence (DNA): TGTGCCAGCAGACGGACAGGGGTGGGTGGCTACACCTTC.